These 8 T cell receptor beta chains were all obtained from the same sample, sequenced in a study of blood T cell repertoires in COVID-19. Assay: immunoSEQ multiplex PCR; the TCRdb copy retains only in-frame clones and omits some. The data show 120,000 to 150,000 clones, more than 75% seen once. The sample comprised peripheral blood. The receptors shown here come from a human donor in a cohort sampled during active COVID-19.

This clone showed up just a few times. The chain is built from TRBV11-2 and TRBJ2-1, with a tentative D call TRBD1 (5 bases). CDR3 length equals 15 residues. Per the germline V gene, CDR1 is SGHAT and CDR2 is FQNNGV. The germline V and J ends were trimmed by 3 bases and 0 bases, with 9 bases remaining between them. DNA for the CDR3: TGTGCCAGCAGCTTCGCGACAGCCTCCTACAATGAGCAGTTCTTC. It is translated as CASSFATASYNEQFF.

V and J are TRBV5-1 and TRBJ1-6; D perhaps matches TRBD1 (5 bases). CDR1 and CDR2 from the germline V gene are SGHRS and YFSETQ. This CDR3 has 15 amino acids. Trimming took 6 bases from V and 2 from J, leaving 12 bases between them. The CDR3 coding sequence is TGCGCCAGCAAACAGGAAGAGACCTATAATTCACCCCTCCACTTT. Translation gives CASKQEETYNSPLHF.

This chain connects TRBV27 to TRBJ1-1; 7 nucleotides align to TRBD1. With 8 bases clipped from V and 4 bases from J, the junction kept 16 bases outside the gene matches. Germline values: CDR1 MNHEY, CDR2 SMNVEV (reference sequence). The CDR3 is 16 residues long. The CDR3 loop reads CASLPDPGQSATEAFF. The CDR3 bases are TGTGCCAGCCTCCCAGATCCGGGACAGTCGGCCACTGAAGCTTTCTTT.

The rearrangement joins TRBV7-2 to TRBJ2-1, with 7 positions matching TRBD1. Germline loops: CDR1 SGHTA, CDR2 FQGNSA. The junction had 1 base not matched to a gene; V was cut back by 2 bases and J by 0 bases. CDR3 length equals 15 residues. The CDR3 is CASSLTGDSYNEQFF. The DNA for the CDR3 is TGTGCCAGCAGCTTAACAGGGGACTCCTACAATGAGCAGTTCTTC.

J is TRBJ2-2 and V is TRBV5-1, with D possibly TRBD2 on 5 matching bases. Germline-derived CDR1 and CDR2 are SGHRS and YFSETQ. V lost 2 bases, J lost 4 bases, and 12 bases lay in between. This CDR3 is 15 amino acids long. The CDR3 DNA follows: TGCGCCAGCAGCTTATCAGGACTTGGCACCGGGGAGCTGTTTTTT. Protein sequence: CASSLSGLGTGELFF.

J is TRBJ2-1 and V is TRBV7-3; 7 bases are a match to TRBD1. CDR3 length equals 12 residues. The V gene's germline CDR1 is SGHTA and CDR2 FQGTGA. Losses at the gene ends were 4 bases for V and 7 bases for J; bases not matched to a gene: 1. CDR3 DNA: TGTGCCAGCAGCTCAGGGGGAAATGAGCAGTTCTTC. Translated: CASSSGGNEQFF.

The chain is built from TRBV3-1 (or the pseudogene TRBV3-2) and TRBJ1-5, with D possibly matching TRBD1 (6 bases). V was trimmed by 2 bases and J by 3 bases, leaving 14 bases between them. The CDR3 extends over 16 amino acids. Germline CDR1 LGHDT, CDR2 YNNKEL (reference sequence). CDR3 sequence: CASSQNQGNDNQPQHF. CDR3 in DNA: TGTGCCAGCAGCCAAAACCAGGGGAACGACAATCAGCCCCAGCATTTT.

CDR3 DNA: TGTGCCAGCAGTGGACACCCGGGACAGGGATTCTACGAGCAGTACTTC. Translated: CASSGHPGQGFYEQYF. The J gene is TRBJ2-7, the V gene TRBV27, with 9 bases lining up with TRBD1. Germline CDR1 MNHEY, CDR2 SMNVEV (reference sequence). After removal of 5 bases from V and 3 bases from J, the junction contained 11 bases not matched to a gene. This CDR3 contains 16 residues.